This T cell receptor (beta chain) was profiled in a study of blood T cell repertoires in COVID-19. Repertoires were generated with immunoSEQ multiplex PCR, while TCRdb's copy carries only in-frame clones and drops some. The sample records 110,000 or so clones, approximately 89% being singletons. Sequencing input: peripheral blood. This TCR derives from a woman aged 55-70 years with COVID-19, enrolled during active disease.

CDR3 residues: CASSVVLAGGRTLEQYF. CDR3 DNA sequence: TGTGCCAGTAGTGTAGTACTAGCGGGGGGCCGGACACTCGAGCAGTACTTC. The genes are TRBV19 and TRBJ2-7; 12 nucleotides align to TRBD2. Trimming removed 5 bases from V and 6 bases from J; junction bases left unmatched: 14. The CDR3 runs 17 residues. Germline assignment: CDR1 LNHDA and CDR2 SQIVND (reference sequence).